Below are 32 T cell receptor beta chains sequenced from a single sample in a study of blood T cell repertoires in COVID-19. Only in-frame clones appear in the TCRdb table, and some are missing; sequencing was by immunoSEQ multiplex PCR. The table lists 100,000 to 150,000 clones, 70% to 90% of them singletons. Source material: peripheral blood. These receptors originate from a woman aged 80 or over with acute or convalescent COVID-19.

This clone has only one observation. This chain links TRBV18 with TRBJ2-7; TRBD1 aligns across 7 bases. Germline lookup yields CDR1 KGHSH and CDR2 LQKENI. CDR3 size: 14 residues. V was clipped by 3 bases and J by 3 bases; unmatched bases: 5. DNA of the CDR3: TGTGCCAGCTCACCGACAGGGAAGGGCTACGAGCAGTACTTC. Its translation is CASSPTGKGYEQYF.

This sequence joins TRBV28 and TRBJ1-1; 9 nucleotides match TRBD1. Germline CDR1 is MDHEN and CDR2 is SYDVKM. The CDR3 contains 17 residues. The V and J ends lost 5 bases and 7 bases, in that order; junction bases with no gene match: 17. CDR3 protein: CASSRRQGVVEDGEAFF. CDR3 nucleotide sequence: TGTGCCAGCAGTAGAAGACAGGGGGTCGTTGAAGACGGTGAAGCTTTCTTT. The whole variable domain, remainder taken from reference TRBV28 and TRBJ1-1, is DVKVTQSSRYLVKRTGEKVFLECVQDMDHENMFWYRQDPGLGLRLIYFSYDVKMKEKGDIPEGYSVSREKKERFSLILESASTNQTSMYLCASSRRQGVVEDGEAFFGQGTRLTVV.

The CDR3 loop is CASSPTGPGELFF. CDR3 nucleotide sequence: TGTGCCAGTAGTCCCACCGGTCCCGGGGAGCTGTTTTTT. The chain links TRBV19 to TRBJ2-2; no reliable D call. Per the germline V gene, CDR1 is LNHDA and CDR2 is SQIVND (reference sequence). V was cut by 5 bases and J by 6 bases, with 10 bases left in between. The CDR3 is made up of 13 amino acids.

The chain joins TRBV5-1 to TRBJ1-4, with D perhaps matching TRBD1 (5 bases). The germline gives CDR1 SGHRS, CDR2 YFSETQ. CDR3 length equals 14 residues. V lost 6 bases and J lost 6, with 15 bases in between. As DNA, the CDR3 is TGCGCCAGCAACTCCGGGACGGGAGATGAAAAACTGTTTTTT. Amino acids: CASNSGTGDEKLFF.

The gene calls are TRBV13 and TRBJ2-2, with D possibly TRBD2 on 6 matching bases. Trimming removed 4 bases at V and 1 base at J, with 13 bases between. The CDR3 sequence is 16 residues long. Per germline, CDR1 PRHDT and CDR2 FYEKMQ (reference sequence). CDR3 region: CASSSGLGENTGELFF. The CDR3 region has the DNA TGTGCCAGCAGCTCGGGACTTGGAGAGAACACCGGGGAGCTGTTTTTT.

V gene TRBV9 combines with J gene TRBJ1-1; weak D call: TRBD1 (5 bases). V dropped 3 bases and J dropped 6 bases, with 12 bases sitting between them. This CDR3 spans 13 amino acids. In germline, CDR1 is SGDLS, CDR2 YYNGEE. CDR3 in amino acids: CASSAQAGSEAFF. The CDR3 coding sequence is TGTGCCAGCAGCGCACAGGCAGGGTCTGAAGCTTTCTTT.

The rearrangement joins TRBV3-1 (or the pseudogene TRBV3-2) to TRBJ2-6, with D possibly being TRBD1 (5 bases). Deletions cut 0 bases from V and 0 bases from J, with 21 bases between. The CDR3 sequence is 21 residues long. The V gene's germline CDR1 is LGHDT and CDR2 YNNKEL (reference sequence). CDR3 in amino acids: CASSQDLGRQTGSSGANVLTF. CDR3 DNA: TGTGCCAGCAGCCAAGACCTCGGGCGACAGACCGGAAGCTCTGGGGCCAACGTCCTGACTTTC.

The CDR3 loop is CASGGTGSYNEQFF. DNA for the CDR3: TGTGCCAGCGGCGGGACAGGAAGCTACAATGAGCAGTTCTTC. J is TRBJ2-1 and V is TRBV19; 8 positions match TRBD1. J gave up 3 bases and V 9 bases, and 7 bases lay outside the gene matches. Per the germline V gene, CDR1 is LNHDA and CDR2 is SQIVND (reference sequence). This CDR3 has 14 amino acids.

The chain combines TRBV15 with TRBJ1-4; 9 nucleotides agree with TRBD1. The length of the CDR3 is 17 residues. With V trimmed by 3 bases and J by 5 bases, 10 bases remained unmatched. Germline-derived CDR1 and CDR2 are LNHNV and YYDKDF (reference sequence). This CDR3 reads CATSSGTGFRTNEKLFF. The CDR3 nucleotides read TGTGCCACCAGCAGCGGGACAGGGTTCCGGACCAATGAAAAACTGTTTTTT.

V gene TRBV19 combines with J gene TRBJ2-7; perhaps TRBD2 as D (5 bases). This CDR3 spans 15 amino acids. V was clipped by 5 bases and J by 4 bases, with 18 bases between them. Per the germline V gene, CDR1 is LNHDA and CDR2 is SQIVND (reference sequence). CDR3 bases: TGTGCCAGTAGTCCGATGCGCGGGCCCGGGTACGAGCAGTACTTC. Its protein is CASSPMRGPGYEQYF.

The CDR3 loop is CASSPWDMRETQYF. The CDR3 DNA reads as TGTGCCAGCAGCCCGTGGGACATGCGGGAGACCCAGTACTTC. V gene TRBV5-4 combines with J gene TRBJ2-5, with D perhaps TRBD1 (6 bases). V lost 4 bases and J lost 5, with 15 bases in between. The CDR3 loop spans 14 amino acids. Germline assignment: CDR1 SGHNT and CDR2 YYREEE (reference sequence).

For this clone: This sample includes further DNA sequences coding for the same CDR3. The J gene is TRBJ2-3, the V gene TRBV28; D call uncertain. The CDR3 extends over 13 amino acids. Germline CDR1 is MDHEN and CDR2 is SYDVKM. V was clipped by 2 bases and J by 1 base, with 4 bases between them. The CDR3 spells CASSLPGTDTQYF. The CDR3 DNA reads as TGTGCCAGCAGTTTACCAGGCACAGATACGCAGTATTTT.

The genes are TRBV5-1 and TRBJ1-4; D perhaps matches TRBD1 (5 bases). The germline V gene has CDR1 SGHRS and CDR2 YFSETQ. This CDR3 contains 15 residues. Trimming took off 5 bases at V and 8 bases at J, with 19 bases between the two ends. The CDR3 coding sequence is TGCGCCAGCAGTCCTACAGGCAAGCGGGAGGAAAAACTGTTTTTT. This translates into CASSPTGKREEKLFF.

The gene calls are TRBV24-1 and TRBJ2-5, with D possibly matching TRBD2 (7 bases). Germline loops: CDR1 KGHDR, CDR2 SFDVKD. Trimming removed 0 bases from V and 3 bases from J, with 10 bases in between. This CDR3 spans 15 amino acids. The CDR3 coding sequence is TGTGCCACCAGTGATTTGGAGGGGGGGAAAGAGACCCAGTACTTC. This translates into CATSDLEGGKETQYF.

V gene TRBV4-3 combines with J gene TRBJ2-7; TRBD1 agrees at 7 bases. V trimming: 0 bases; J trimming: 4 bases; junction bases outside the gene matches: 3. In germline, CDR1 is LGHNA, CDR2 YSLEER. CDR3 length: 14 amino acids. This chain's CDR3 is CASSQDWGQYEQYF. CDR3 DNA: TGCGCCAGCAGCCAAGATTGGGGACAGTACGAGCAGTACTTC.

The chain is built from TRBV5-4 and TRBJ2-5; 12 bases line up with TRBD2. Germline V gene data show CDR1 as SGHNT and CDR2 as YYREEE (reference sequence). The ends lost 4 bases at V and 5 bases at J; junction bases unmatched: 6. This CDR3 region has 15 residues. CDR3 DNA: TGTGCCAGCAGCCATACGGGACTAGCGGGCGAGACCCAGTACTTC. It is translated as CASSHTGLAGETQYF.

CDR3 in amino acids: CASSQEPNGNSPLHF. DNA of the CDR3: TGCGCCAGCAGCCAAGAACCCAACGGGAATTCACCCCTCCACTTT. The chain carries TRBV4-1 and TRBJ1-6; D remains unclear. V lost 0 bases, J lost 7 bases, and 10 bases lay in between. The germline CDR1 and CDR2 sequences are MGHRA and YSYEKL. This CDR3 comprises 15 residues.

V usage is TRBV7-3 and J usage is TRBJ2-1, with 14 bases identical to TRBD2. This CDR3 is built from 16 residues. With V trimmed by 1 base and J by 6 bases, 2 bases remained unmatched. CDR1 and CDR2 (germline): SGHTA, FQGTGA. The CDR3 DNA sequence: TGTGCCAGCAGCTTAATTGGGACTAGCGGGGGCAATGAGCAGTTCTTC. Its protein product is CASSLIGTSGGNEQFF.

V and J are TRBV7-2 and TRBJ2-5, with D possibly matching TRBD1 (6 bases). V was clipped by 4 bases and J by 4 bases, with 19 bases between them. Germline CDR1 SGHTA, CDR2 FQGNSA. CDR3 length equals 16 residues. The CDR3 DNA is TGTGCCAGCAGCTCCCTCTCCAGGACAGAACGAGAGACCCAGTACTTC. Residues: CASSSLSRTERETQYF.

The chain uses TRBV2 and TRBJ2-7, with a weak D call TRBD2 (6 bases). CDR1 and CDR2 from the germline V gene are SNHLY and FYNNEI. The germline V and J ends were trimmed by 6 bases and 3 bases, with 18 bases remaining between them. This CDR3 contains 15 residues. This chain's CDR3 is CASRREDLRSYEQYF. The DNA for the CDR3 is TGTGCCAGCAGGAGGGAGGACCTCAGGAGCTACGAGCAGTACTTC.

This clone was detected only once. V is TRBV19 and J is TRBJ1-3, with TRBD1 identical over 7 bases. V shed 7 bases, J shed 1 base, and the junction held 7 bases outside the gene matches. CDR3 length equals 15 residues. The germline gives CDR1 LNHDA, CDR2 SQIVND (reference sequence). The CDR3 DNA follows: TGTGCCAGTAAGGAGACAGGGAGGTCTGGAAACACCATATATTTT. This sequence encodes CASKETGRSGNTIYF.

V is TRBV6-5 and J is TRBJ2-7; 9 bases align to TRBD2. With V trimmed by 7 bases and J by 4 bases, 5 bases remained unmatched. Per germline, CDR1 MNHEY and CDR2 SVGAGI. This CDR3 is built from 13 residues. The CDR3 is CASTQREEYEQYF. The CDR3 DNA is TGTGCCAGCACGCAGCGGGAGGAGTACGAGCAGTACTTC.

The gene calls are TRBV7-6 and TRBJ2-7, with TRBD2 identical over 13 bases. The ends lost 8 bases at V and 3 bases at J; junction bases unmatched: 16. The CDR3 is 18 amino acids. Germline V gene sequence: CDR1 SGHVS, CDR2 FNYEAQ. This chain's CDR3 is CASPLGGTSGAIDYEQYF. CDR3 sequence (DNA): TGTGCCAGCCCCCTCGGGGGGACTAGCGGGGCCATAGACTACGAGCAGTACTTC.

The chain carries TRBV29-1 and TRBJ1-4; 8 positions match TRBD1. Unmatched junction bases numbered 6, after V lost 6 bases and J lost 0 bases. The CDR3 sequence is 15 residues long. Germline loops: CDR1 SQVTM, CDR2 ANQGSEA. As DNA, the CDR3 is TGCAGCGTCACCGGGACAGGTGCAACTAATGAAAAACTGTTTTTT. Amino acids: CSVTGTGATNEKLFF.

Turning to this clone: An end of the junction does not agree with germline; a read error may underlie this. This chain connects TRBV30 to TRBJ2-7; D possibly corresponds to TRBD2 (6 bases). The germline CDR1 and CDR2 sequences are GTSNPN and SVGIG (reference sequence). The CDR3 has 8 amino acids. In DNA form, the CDR3 reads TGTGCAGGCGGGGACTCACTCTTC. Amino acids: CAGGDSLF.

The CDR3 nucleotides read TGCGCCAGCAGCCAAGTCTCTCCGGGACAGCTTGCCGGGGAGCTGTTTTTT. This encodes CASSQVSPGQLAGELFF. V is TRBV4-1 and J is TRBJ2-2; TRBD1 matches at 7 bases. Germline CDR1 is MGHRA and CDR2 is YSYEKL. V was pared by 1 base and J by 6 bases, with 11 bases of the junction left unmatched. This CDR3 has 17 amino acids.

This clone was seen a few times. The chain combines TRBV15 with TRBJ2-1, with D possibly being TRBD2 (5 bases). The CDR3 consists of 15 residues. Looked up from germline, CDR1 is LNHNV and CDR2 is YYDKDF (reference sequence). Trimming stripped 0 bases from V and 2 bases from J, with 8 bases between. The DNA of the CDR3 is TGTGCCACCAGCAGAGATTCGGGAACCTACAATGAGCAGTTCTTC. Protein sequence: CATSRDSGTYNEQFF.

This chain uses TRBV15 with TRBJ1-1, with D tentatively TRBD1 (5 bases). The CDR3 loop spans 13 amino acids. Trimming removed 3 bases from V and 8 bases from J, with 13 bases in between. CDR1 is LNHNV and CDR2 is YYDKDF in the germline V gene (reference sequence). The CDR3 DNA follows: TGTGCCACCAGCAGGGAACCCAGGGAAGAAGCTTTCTTT. Its protein is CATSREPREEAFF.

This clone was counted a single time. The chain links TRBV10-3 to TRBJ1-2; D not resolved. The CDR3 has 13 amino acids. The germline V gene has CDR1 ENHRY and CDR2 SYGVKD. Trimming took off 11 bases at V and 1 base at J, with 14 bases between the two ends. The CDR3: CASRASDNYGYTF. CDR3 bases: TGTGCCTCCAGAGCCAGCGATAACTATGGCTACACCTTC.

The CDR3 spells CASSPGGESSYNEQFF. The CDR3 nucleotides are TGTGCCAGCAGCCCCGGGGGGGAGAGCTCCTACAATGAGCAGTTCTTC. V is TRBV7-3 and J is TRBJ2-1; 8 nucleotides align to TRBD2. CDR1 and CDR2 from the germline V gene are SGHTA and FQGTGA. The CDR3 runs to 16 residues. The V gene end was trimmed by 5 bases and the J gene end by 0 bases; junction bases not matched to a gene: 6.

This rearrangement joins TRBV5-4 to TRBJ2-3, with 10 nucleotides matching TRBD2. The CDR3 is 16 amino acids. CDR1 is SGHNT and CDR2 is YYREEE in the germline V gene (reference sequence). V trimming: 4 bases; J trimming: 2 bases; junction bases outside the gene matches: 7. The DNA for the CDR3 is TGTGCCAGCAGCACCCGACTAGCGGGTGTCACAGATACGCAGTATTTT. Protein product: CASSTRLAGVTDTQYF.

The chain joins TRBV19 to TRBJ2-3, with D possibly TRBD1 on 6 matching bases. The CDR3 runs 15 residues. The germline CDR1 and CDR2 sequences are LNHDA and SQIVND (reference sequence). Trimming removed 5 bases from V and 0 bases from J, with 12 bases in between. CDR3 DNA sequence: TGTGCCAGTAGTCCAGACAGGAGTAGCACAGATACGCAGTATTTT. This translates into CASSPDRSSTDTQYF.